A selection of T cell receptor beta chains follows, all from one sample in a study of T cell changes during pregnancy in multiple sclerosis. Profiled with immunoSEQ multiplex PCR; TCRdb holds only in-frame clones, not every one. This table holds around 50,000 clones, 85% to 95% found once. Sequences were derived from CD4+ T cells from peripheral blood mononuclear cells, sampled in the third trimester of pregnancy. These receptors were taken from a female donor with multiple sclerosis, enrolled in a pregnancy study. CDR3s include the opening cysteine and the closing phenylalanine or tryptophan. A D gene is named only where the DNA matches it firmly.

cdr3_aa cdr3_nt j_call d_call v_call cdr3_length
CASSIQGSSYEQYF TGTGCCAGTAGTATCCAGGGAAGCTCCTACGAGCAGTACTTC TRBJ2-7 . TRBV19 14
CASSEGGLSQETQYF TGTGCCAGCAGTGAAGGGGGGCTATCACAAGAGACCCAGTACTTC TRBJ2-5 . TRBV2 15
CASSILAGGSSYNEQFF TGTGCCAGTAGTATACTAGCGGGAGGGAGCTCCTACAATGAGCAGTTCTTC TRBJ2-1 TRBD2 TRBV19 17
CASSASSGRTYNEQFF TGTGCCAGCAGCGCGTCTAGCGGGAGGACCTACAATGAGCAGTTCTTC TRBJ2-1 TRBD2 TRBV9 16
CASRRGNTIYF TGTGCCAGCAGGAGGGGAAACACCATATATTTT TRBJ1-3 . TRBV9 11
CASISGGAGKTQQFF TGTGCCAGTATCAGCGGAGGGGCAGGGAAAACTCAGCAGTTCTTC TRBJ2-1 . TRBV19 15
CSGSAAAGYEQYF TGCAGCGGGTCGGCAGCGGCGGGCTACGAGCAGTACTTC TRBJ2-7 . TRBV29-1 13
CASRAGSYGYTF TGTGCCAGTAGGGCAGGCTCCTATGGCTACACCTTC TRBJ1-2 . TRBV19 12
CASSQDPTSGRSVTQYF TGCGCCAGCAGCCAAGACCCGACTAGCGGGAGGTCAGTTACGCAGTATTTT TRBJ2-3 TRBD2 TRBV4-1 17
CASSPTSKETQYF TGTGCCAGCTCACCGACTAGCAAAGAGACCCAGTACTTC TRBJ2-5 TRBD2 TRBV18 13